These 14 T cell receptor beta chains originate from one sample sequenced in a study of regulatory T cells in long-lasting Graves disease. The time point here: newly diagnosed GD, antithyroid drugs for less than 3 months. The TCR library was prepared using RNA isolated from PBMCs. Relying on iRepertoire HTBI primers and Arm-PCR of CDR3 regions, the team built TCR beta libraries. A single record per CDR3 protein comes from TCRdb applying MiXCR to the multiplex PCR reads. The sample holds about 400,000 distinct CDR3 sequences, 15% to 20% seen once. This sample was shared with a second study, whose subject was T cells in Graves' hyperthyroidism and ophthalmopathy.

The input for sequencing was peripheral blood mononuclear cells (PBMCs), taken at new diagnosis, from a patient treated with antithyroid drugs. The receptors derive from a woman under 30 with Graves disease.

In this sample, this clonotype turned up many times. The CDR3 coding sequence is TGTGCCTGGAGTGTCCAGGGGCTGTCGGTCGAAAAACTGTTTTTT. This translates into CAWSVQGLSVEKLFF. This chain uses TRBV30 with TRBJ1-4, with TRBD1 as a possible D gene (6 bases). The V gene lost 0 bases and the J gene lost 8 bases, with 16 bases spanning the gap. The CDR3 has 15 amino acids. In germline, CDR1 is GTSNPN, CDR2 SVGIG (reference sequence).

Many counts were recorded for this clonotype. The rearrangement uses TRBV19 and TRBJ1-5, with no clear D. In germline, CDR1 is LNHDA, CDR2 SQIVND (reference sequence). The V gene lost 3 bases and the J gene lost 5 bases, with 8 bases spanning the gap. The length of the CDR3 is 13 residues. The DNA for the CDR3 is TGTGCCAGTAGTATCGGGTCAGATCAGCCCCAGCATTTT. Amino acid sequence: CASSIGSDQPQHF. Full variable domain (missing parts from reference TRBV19 and TRBJ1-5): DGGITQSPKYLFRKEGQNVTLSCEQNLNHDAMYWYRQDPGQGLRLIYYSQIVNDFQKGDIAEGYSVSREKKESFPLTVTSAQKNPTAFYLCASSIGSDQPQHFGDGTRLSIL.

This clonotype was seen many times. The chain has TRBV20-1 and TRBJ2-7; perhaps TRBD2 as D (6 bases). Germline V gene sequence: CDR1 DFQATT, CDR2 SNEGSKA (reference sequence). The length of the CDR3 is 14 residues. Trimming shortened V by 5 bases and J by 4 bases, and 18 bases separated the two germline ends. CDR3 DNA sequence: TGCAGTGCTGGGGGACTGCAGAACCCATACGAGCAGTACTTC. Translation gives CSAGGLQNPYEQYF.

This clonotype showed up many times. The rearrangement joins TRBV5-6 to TRBJ1-5; no reliable D call. Germline CDR1 reads SGHDT; CDR2 reads YYEEEE. The CDR3 covers 15 residues. V gave up 4 bases and J gave up 2 bases, with 13 bases separating them. Here the CDR3 reads CASSVLKRGNQPQHF. CDR3 DNA: TGTGCCAGCAGCGTTCTTAAGAGAGGCAATCAGCCCCAGCATTTT.

This chain uses TRBV25-1 with TRBJ2-3, with D possibly being TRBD1 or TRBD2 (6 bases each). This CDR3 spans 15 amino acids. Trimming left V 2 bases short and J 3 bases short, with 12 bases between. CDR1 is MGHDK, CDR2 SYGVNS, per germline. The CDR3 DNA sequence: TGTGCCAGCAGTGAACCGGGGGCGAAGACAGATACGCAGTATTTT. Translation gives CASSEPGAKTDTQYF.

In its sample, this clonotype was seen many times. The V call is TRBV3-1, the J call TRBJ2-3; maybe TRBD2 (6 bases). Germline CDR1 is LGHDT and CDR2 is YNNKEL (reference sequence). This CDR3 has 15 amino acids. V lost 4 bases and J lost 0, with 11 bases in between. The CDR3 loop is CASSPFAGSTDTQYF. The CDR3 DNA sequence: TGTGCCAGCAGCCCATTTGCGGGAAGCACAGATACGCAGTATTTT.

This clonotype was seen ten or more times. The chain couples TRBV3-1 to TRBJ2-4; no firm D call. V was cut by 0 bases and J by 0 bases, with 12 bases left in between. In germline, CDR1 is LGHDT, CDR2 YNNKEL (reference sequence). The CDR3 loop spans 17 amino acids. The CDR3 loop is CASSQDRGTVAKNIQYF. Here the CDR3 DNA reads TGTGCCAGCAGCCAAGATCGTGGTACGGTAGCCAAAAACATTCAGTACTTC. The full variable domain, its missing parts supplied by reference TRBV3-1 and TRBJ2-4, is DTAVSQTPKYLVTQMGNDKSIKCEQNLGHDTMYWYKQDSKKFLKIMFSYNNKELIINETVPNRFSPKSPDKAHLNLHINSLELGDSAVYFCASSQDRGTVAKNIQYFGAGTRLSVL.

The chain joins TRBV20-1 to TRBJ2-3, with TRBD2 as a possible D gene (5 bases). Germline CDR1 DFQATT, CDR2 SNEGSKA (reference sequence). The CDR3 is made up of 15 amino acids. V was pared by 5 bases and J by 1 base, with 16 bases between. CDR3 protein: CSAGTSPLGTDTQYF. CDR3 sequence (DNA): TGCAGTGCTGGTACTAGTCCCTTAGGCACAGATACGCAGTATTTT.

This clonotype occurred many times. V is TRBV7-3 and J is TRBJ2-1; the match to TRBD1 covers 9 bases. The trim removed 1 base at V and 7 bases at J, leaving 5 bases unmatched. Germline CDR1 is SGHTA and CDR2 is FQGTGA. The length of the CDR3 is 15 residues. The CDR3 spells CASSLMGQGVNEQFF. The CDR3 nucleotides are TGTGCCAGCAGCTTAATGGGACAGGGCGTAAATGAGCAGTTCTTC.

The chain recombines TRBV28 with TRBJ1-3, with a tentative D call TRBD1 (6 bases). The ends were cut back, 6 bases at V and 2 bases at J, with 11 bases in the middle. The germline CDR1 and CDR2 sequences are MDHEN and SYDVKM. The CDR3 loop spans 14 amino acids. CDR3 bases: TGTGCCAGCAGAAATGAGGGGGCTGGAAACACCATATATTTT. This encodes CASRNEGAGNTIYF.

This clonotype has only a few counts. J is TRBJ1-5 and V is TRBV5-5; unclear D gene. CDR3 length equals 13 residues. V gave up 3 bases and J gave up 7 bases, with 11 bases separating them. Germline-derived CDR1 and CDR2 are SGHKS and YYEKEE (reference sequence). The CDR3 protein is CASSYSDQQPQHF. As DNA, the CDR3 is TGTGCCAGCAGCTACAGTGACCAGCAGCCCCAGCATTTT.

The V gene is TRBV18, the J gene TRBJ1-1; 9 bases match TRBD1. Germline CDR1 is KGHSH and CDR2 is LQKENI. This CDR3 has 13 residues. Trimming removed 1 base from V and 10 bases from J; junction bases left unmatched: 4. CDR3 amino acids: CASSPRTGVVAFF. The CDR3 DNA follows: TGTGCCAGCTCACCACGGACAGGGGTGGTAGCTTTCTTT.

The sample holds a few counts of this clonotype. This rearrangement joins TRBV5-5 to TRBJ2-2; no clear D gene. Per the germline V gene, CDR1 is SGHKS and CDR2 is YYEKEE (reference sequence). The CDR3 loop spans 13 amino acids. Trimming removed 0 bases from V and 9 bases from J, with 9 bases in between. The CDR3 bases are TGTGCCAGCAGCTTGGGGGGTCCGCGGGAGCTGTTTTTT. This gives the protein CASSLGGPRELFF. Full variable domain (outside the CDR3, taken from reference TRBV5-5 and TRBJ2-2): DAGVTQSPTHLIKTRGQQVTLRCSPISGHKSVSWYQQVLGQGPQFIFQYYEKEERGRGNFPDRFSARQFPNYSSELNVNALLLGDSALYLCASSLGGPRELFFGEGSRLTVL.

Many counts were recorded for this clonotype. J is TRBJ2-1 and V is TRBV2; no definite D call. The CDR3 covers 13 residues. Germline V gene sequence: CDR1 SNHLY, CDR2 FYNNEI. The germline V and J ends were trimmed by 4 bases and 8 bases, with 12 bases remaining between them. The CDR3 coding sequence is TGTGCCAGCAGTGTCCATAGGTCGTATGAGCAGTTCTTC. Protein: CASSVHRSYEQFF.